This T cell receptor beta chain was sequenced during a study of OX40 agonist ivuxolimab in advanced cancers. Some clones are missing from TCRdb's copy, which holds only in-frame ones; the method was immunoSEQ multiplex PCR. The sample holds around 62,000 clones, approximately 91% seen once. Germline-derived CDR1 and CDR2 are LNHDA and SQIVND (reference sequence). The CDR3 is 15 amino acids. Trimming took 3 bases from V and 3 from J, leaving 15 bases between them. The V gene is TRBV19, the J gene TRBJ2-7, with D maybe TRBD1 (5 bases). This TCR derives from an adult with an advanced solid tumor such as melanoma, head and neck, liver or kidney cancer. The source material was CD4+ or CD8+ T cells sorted from blood, sampled in a trial of the OX40 agonist ivuxolimab. CDR3 sequence (DNA): TGTGCCAGTAGTATGGAAAGGGGAAGGGGCTACGAGCAGTACTTC. This sequence encodes CASSMERGRGYEQYF.